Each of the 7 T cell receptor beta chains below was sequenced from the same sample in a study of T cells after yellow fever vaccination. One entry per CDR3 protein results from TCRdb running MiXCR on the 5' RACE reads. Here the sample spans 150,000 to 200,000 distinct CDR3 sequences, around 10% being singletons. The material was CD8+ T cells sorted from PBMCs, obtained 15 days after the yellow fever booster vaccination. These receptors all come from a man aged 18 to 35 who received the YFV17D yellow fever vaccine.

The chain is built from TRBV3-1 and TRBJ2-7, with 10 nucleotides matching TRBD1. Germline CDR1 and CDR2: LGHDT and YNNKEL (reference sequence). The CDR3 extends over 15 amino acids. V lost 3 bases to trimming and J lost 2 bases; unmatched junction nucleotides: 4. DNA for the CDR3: TGTGCCAGCAGCCAGGGACAGGGGCCTGCCTACGAGCAGTACTTC. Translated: CASSQGQGPAYEQYF.

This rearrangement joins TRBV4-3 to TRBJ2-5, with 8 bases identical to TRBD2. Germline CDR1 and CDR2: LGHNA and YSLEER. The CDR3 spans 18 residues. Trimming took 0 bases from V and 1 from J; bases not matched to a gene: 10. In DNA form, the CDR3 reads TGCGCCAGCAGCCAAGATCGTTTCGGGGGGGAATTCCAAGAGACCCAGTACTTC. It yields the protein CASSQDRFGGEFQETQYF.

CDR3 nucleotides: TGCGCCAGCAGCTCGTTTTACAGGTTGGCGAACACCGGGGAGCTGTTTTTT. This translates into CASSSFYRLANTGELFF. This sequence joins TRBV5-1 and TRBJ2-2; tentative D call: TRBD1 (5 bases). The CDR3 consists of 17 residues. Germline-derived CDR1 and CDR2 are SGHRS and YFSETQ. V lost 3 bases and J 0 bases, leaving 15 bases between the germline ends.

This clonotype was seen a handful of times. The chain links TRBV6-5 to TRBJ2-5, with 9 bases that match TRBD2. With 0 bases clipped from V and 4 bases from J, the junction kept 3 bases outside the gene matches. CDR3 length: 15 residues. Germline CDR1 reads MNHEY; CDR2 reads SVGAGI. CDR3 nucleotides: TGTGCCAGCAGTTACTCGACAGCGGGGGGAGAGACCCAGTACTTC. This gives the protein CASSYSTAGGETQYF.

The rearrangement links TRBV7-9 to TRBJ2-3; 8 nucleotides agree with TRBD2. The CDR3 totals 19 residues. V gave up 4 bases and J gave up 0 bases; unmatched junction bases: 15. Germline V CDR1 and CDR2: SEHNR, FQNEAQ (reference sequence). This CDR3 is CASSSQFWPGGVSTDTQYF. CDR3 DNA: TGTGCCAGCAGCTCCCAGTTCTGGCCGGGGGGGGTGAGCACAGATACGCAGTATTTT.

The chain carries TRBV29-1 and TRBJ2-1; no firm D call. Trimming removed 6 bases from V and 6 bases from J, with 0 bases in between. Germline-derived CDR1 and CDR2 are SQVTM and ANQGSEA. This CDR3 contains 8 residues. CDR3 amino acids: CSVNEQFF. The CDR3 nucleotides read TGCAGCGTCAATGAGCAGTTCTTC.

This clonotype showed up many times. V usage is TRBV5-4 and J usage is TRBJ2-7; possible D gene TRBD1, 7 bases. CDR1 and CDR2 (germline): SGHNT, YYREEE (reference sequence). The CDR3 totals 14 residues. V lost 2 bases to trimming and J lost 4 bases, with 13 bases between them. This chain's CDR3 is CASSFGRGRYEQYF. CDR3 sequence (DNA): TGTGCCAGCAGCTTTGGCAGGGGGAGGTACGAGCAGTACTTC.